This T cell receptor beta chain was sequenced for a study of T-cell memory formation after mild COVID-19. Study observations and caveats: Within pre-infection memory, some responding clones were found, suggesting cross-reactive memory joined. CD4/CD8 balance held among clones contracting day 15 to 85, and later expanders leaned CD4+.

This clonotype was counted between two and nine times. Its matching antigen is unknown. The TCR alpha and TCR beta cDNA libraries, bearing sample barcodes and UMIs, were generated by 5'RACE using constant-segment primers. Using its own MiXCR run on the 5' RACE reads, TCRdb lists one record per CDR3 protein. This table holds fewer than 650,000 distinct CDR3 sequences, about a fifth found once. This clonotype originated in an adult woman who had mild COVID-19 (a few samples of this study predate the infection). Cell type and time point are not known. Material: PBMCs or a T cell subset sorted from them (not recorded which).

The CDR3 sequence: CASSFGRNSDGYTF. In DNA form, the CDR3 reads TGTGCCAGCAGTTTTGGACGGAACTCTGATGGCTACACCTTC. This chain joins TRBV27 and TRBJ1-2, with D uncertain. The CDR3 consists of 14 residues. Germline assignment: CDR1 MNHEY and CDR2 SMNVEV (reference sequence). The V end lost 3 bases, the J end lost 6 bases, and 14 bases lay between the germline ends.